The 24 T cell receptor beta chains given below trace back to one sample, sequenced in a study of T cell responses to AZD1222 COVID-19 vaccine. The protocol was immunoSEQ multiplex PCR, while the TCRdb copy is restricted to in-frame clones and leaves out a portion. The sample gives about 120,000 clones, 90% to 95% of which show up once; 2.9% is in the top ten. The material sequenced was peripheral blood, taken on day 0 of AZD1222 vaccination. Receptors originate from an adult in good health.

This chain joins TRBV19 and TRBJ2-7; tentatively, D is TRBD1 (6 bases). The germline CDR1 and CDR2 sequences are LNHDA and SQIVND (reference sequence). The V end lost 5 bases, the J end lost 6 bases, and 17 bases lay between the germline ends. The CDR3 has 14 amino acids. This chain's CDR3 is CASSPQGKVSEQYF. The CDR3 coding sequence is TGTGCCAGTAGTCCACAGGGTAAGGTTAGCGAGCAGTACTTC.

The chain employs TRBV21-1 and TRBJ2-7. TRBV21-1 is noted as a pseudogene. The CDR3 runs to 14 residues. CDR3: CASSKKGPSYEQYF. The CDR3 coding sequence is TGTGCCAGCAGCAAAAAGGGCCCCTCCTACGAGCAGTACTTC.

The chain links TRBV7-3 to TRBJ2-2, with D uncertain. This CDR3 is 13 amino acids long. Germline-derived CDR1 and CDR2 are SGHTA and FQGTGA. V lost 5 bases and J 5 bases, leaving 9 bases between the germline ends. CDR3 region: CASSLYGTGELFF. The CDR3 bases are TGTGCCAGCAGCCTCTACGGTACCGGGGAGCTGTTTTTT.

This clone was observed a single time. This chain uses TRBV28 with TRBJ1-2; no clear D. Germline values: CDR1 MDHEN, CDR2 SYDVKM. This CDR3 is 12 amino acids long. Trimming left V 0 bases short and J 8 bases short, with 7 bases between. The CDR3: CASSLWVGGYTF. CDR3 coding DNA: TGTGCCAGCAGTTTATGGGTAGGCGGCTACACCTTC.

CDR3 DNA sequence: TGTGCCTGGAGTGGTTTAGGACAGGCAGGCAATCAGCCCCAGCATTTT. Amino acids: CAWSGLGQAGNQPQHF. The rearrangement links TRBV30 to TRBJ1-5; 7 positions match TRBD1. This CDR3 region has 16 residues. From germline, CDR1 is GTSNPN and CDR2 SVGIG (reference sequence). V was clipped by 1 base and J by 2 bases; unmatched bases: 8.

CDR3 in DNA: TGTGCCAGTAGTATCGACTCCGGAAACACCATATATTTT. Translated, it gives CASSIDSGNTIYF. The chain links TRBV19 to TRBJ1-3; no reliable D call. CDR3 length equals 13 residues. Germline V gives CDR1 LNHDA, CDR2 SQIVND (reference sequence). V lost 3 bases, J lost 4 bases, and 7 bases lay in between.

The V and J genes are TRBV5-1 and TRBJ1-2, with D uncertain. CDR3 size: 13 residues. V was pared by 7 bases and J by 4 bases, with 14 bases between. Germline CDR1 and CDR2: SGHRS and YFSETQ. The CDR3 sequence is CASRSVVSYGYTF. CDR3 bases: TGCGCCAGCCGATCCGTCGTTTCCTATGGCTACACCTTC.

This sequence joins TRBV30 and TRBJ2-3, with D possibly TRBD2 on 5 matching bases. The V end was cut by 5 bases, the J end by 2 bases, with 26 bases between. The germline V gene has CDR1 GTSNPN and CDR2 SVGIG (reference sequence). The CDR3 covers 18 residues. The CDR3 loop reads CAWEGLNIEPQITDTQYF. In nucleotides, the CDR3 is TGTGCCTGGGAAGGACTGAATATCGAACCGCAAATCACAGATACGCAGTATTTT.

The chain has TRBV19 and TRBJ1-1; D is possibly TRBD1 (5 bases). Germline CDR1 LNHDA, CDR2 SQIVND (reference sequence). The V end lost 8 bases, the J end lost 6 bases, and 16 bases lay between the germline ends. This CDR3 comprises 13 residues. The CDR3 region is CASGERGIAEAFF. CDR3 nucleotide sequence: TGTGCCAGTGGAGAACGGGGGATAGCTGAAGCTTTCTTT.

This sequence joins TRBV27 and TRBJ2-2; either TRBD1 or TRBD2 may supply D (6 bases each). Germline assignment: CDR1 MNHEY and CDR2 SMNVEV (reference sequence). Between the trimmed V and J ends, which lost 7 bases and 6 bases, there was a span of 15 bases. CDR3 size: 14 residues. CDR3 in amino acids: CASTQVGGSGELFF. DNA of the CDR3: TGTGCCAGCACCCAAGTCGGGGGCTCCGGGGAGCTGTTTTTT.

This chain joins TRBV6-5 and TRBJ2-3; no clear D gene. This CDR3 spans 14 amino acids. Germline values: CDR1 MNHEY, CDR2 SVGAGI. Trimming shortened V by 2 bases and J by 2 bases, and 8 bases separated the two germline ends. DNA for the CDR3: TGTGCCAGCAGTTACCTACTGAACACAGATACGCAGTATTTT. Translation gives CASSYLLNTDTQYF.

This sequence joins TRBV30 and TRBJ1-6, with no clear D. CDR1 GTSNPN and CDR2 SVGIG come from the germline V gene (reference sequence). This CDR3 has 19 amino acids. V lost 0 bases, J lost 0 bases, and 18 bases lay in between. CDR3 amino acids: CAWSVFGHPGSSYNSPLHF. CDR3 coding DNA: TGTGCCTGGAGTGTATTTGGCCATCCGGGCAGCTCCTATAATTCACCCCTCCACTTT.

The rearrangement uses TRBV24-1 and TRBJ2-6; D gene unclear. Per the germline V gene, CDR1 is KGHDR and CDR2 is SFDVKD. CDR3 length equals 16 residues. The germline V and J ends were trimmed by 4 bases and 2 bases, with 11 bases remaining between them. CDR3 nucleotides: TGTGCCACCAGTGACCCTACAAGTCCTGGGGCCAACGTCCTGACTTTC. Encoded protein: CATSDPTSPGANVLTF.

The chain uses TRBV2 and TRBJ1-5; D gene unclear. Germline V lookup: CDR1 SNHLY, CDR2 FYNNEI. This CDR3 is 13 amino acids long. V was cut by 7 bases and J by 2 bases, with 9 bases left in between. CDR3 region: CASMPSGNQPQHF. In nucleotides, the CDR3 is TGTGCCAGCATGCCCAGTGGCAATCAGCCCCAGCATTTT.

J is TRBJ2-7 and V is TRBV28; 7 nucleotides agree with TRBD2. The germline gives CDR1 MDHEN, CDR2 SYDVKM. CDR3 length equals 15 residues. V shed 5 bases and J 0 bases; nucleotides not matched to a gene: 7. CDR3 residues: CASSPPGGLSYEQYF. As DNA, the CDR3 is TGTGCCAGCAGTCCGCCGGGAGGACTCTCCTACGAGCAGTACTTC.

This chain uses TRBV6-5 with TRBJ1-1; 7 bases map to TRBD1. CDR3 size: 14 residues. The junction had 4 bases not matched to a gene; V was cut back by 6 bases and J by 0 bases. The germline V gene encodes CDR1 MNHEY and CDR2 SVGAGI. The CDR3 coding sequence is TGTGCCAGCAGAACGACAGGGATGAACACTGAAGCTTTCTTT. As protein: CASRTTGMNTEAFF.

The V call is TRBV3-1 (or the pseudogene TRBV3-2), the J call TRBJ2-7; D perhaps matches TRBD1 (7 bases). This CDR3 spans 15 amino acids. Deletions cut 0 bases from V and 2 bases from J, with 11 bases between. The germline gives CDR1 LGHDT, CDR2 YNNKEL (reference sequence). The CDR3 DNA follows: TGTGCCAGCAGCCAAGAGGCAGGGGGGACCTACGAGCAGTACTTC. Its protein product is CASSQEAGGTYEQYF.

This clone has more than one count but fewer than ten. The genes are TRBV25-1 and TRBJ2-1, with TRBD1 identical over 7 bases. The CDR3 is made up of 14 amino acids. V dropped 2 bases and J dropped 7; count of bases not matched to a gene: 5. CDR1 MGHDK and CDR2 SYGVNS come from the germline V gene. The CDR3 nucleotides are TGTGCCAGCAGTGAACCCGGGACAGTAAATGAGCAGTTCTTC. This gives the protein CASSEPGTVNEQFF.

The chain links TRBV5-1 to TRBJ2-7, with 12 bases aligning to TRBD2. The CDR3 spans 14 residues. With V trimmed by 6 bases and J by 4 bases, 5 bases remained unmatched. The germline V gene has CDR1 SGHRS and CDR2 YFSETQ. This chain's CDR3 is CASTETSGSYEQYF. CDR3 sequence (DNA): TGCGCCAGCACCGAGACTAGCGGGAGTTACGAGCAGTACTTC.

In its sample, this clone was seen once. The chain uses TRBV16 and TRBJ1-2; a possible D gene is TRBD1 (6 bases). The CDR3 covers 14 residues. Germline CDR1 is KGHSY and CDR2 is FQNENV. Trimming took 0 bases from V and 4 from J, leaving 9 bases between them. CDR3 DNA: TGTGCCAGCAGCCAATCACAGGGCGTCTATGGCTACACCTTC. The encoded protein is CASSQSQGVYGYTF. Filled out from reference TRBV16 and TRBJ1-2, the complete variable domain reads GEEVAQTPKHLVRGEGQKAKLYCAPIKGHSYVFWYQQVLKNEFKFLISFQNENVFDETGMPKERFSAKCLPNSPCSLEIQATKLEDSAVYFCASSQSQGVYGYTFGSGTRLTVV.

This clone was recorded only once. V and J are TRBV19 and TRBJ1-1; 12 bases fit TRBD1. The CDR3 has 18 residues. V trimming: 6 bases; J trimming: 1 base; junction bases outside the gene matches: 12. In germline, CDR1 is LNHDA, CDR2 SQIVND (reference sequence). CDR3 DNA sequence: TGTGCCAGTAGGCGACTTCCCGGGACAGGGGGCTGGAACACTGAAGCTTTCTTT. Protein sequence: CASRRLPGTGGWNTEAFF.

This chain joins TRBV6-2 or TRBV6-3 and TRBJ1-5; unclear D gene. V lost 0 bases, J lost 7 bases, and 10 bases lay in between. This CDR3 is built from 14 residues. The V gene's germline CDR1 is MNHEY and CDR2 SVGEGT. The CDR3: CASSYSTQGQPQHF. The CDR3 DNA sequence: TGTGCCAGCAGTTACTCAACACAAGGCCAGCCCCAGCATTTT.

The chain is built from TRBV4-2 and TRBJ2-2; D not resolved. V was shortened by 0 bases and J by 7 bases, with 9 bases between the two germline ends. This CDR3 is 14 amino acids long. Per the germline V gene, CDR1 is LGHNA and CDR2 is YNFKEQ. The CDR3 nucleotides read TGTGCCAGCAGCCAAGATCAAGTTCTCGGGGAGCTGTTTTTT. This encodes CASSQDQVLGELFF.

The chain recombines TRBV27 with TRBJ1-5; D gene uncertain. Trimming stripped 7 bases from V and 0 bases from J, with 13 bases between. This CDR3 is 15 amino acids long. Germline CDR1 and CDR2: MNHEY and SMNVEV (reference sequence). The DNA for the CDR3 is TGTGCCAGCATCCCCCCCCCAGCTAGCAATCAGCCCCAGCATTTT. Translation: CASIPPPASNQPQHF.